These 27 T cell receptor beta chains came from one sample sequenced in a study of blood T cell repertoires in COVID-19. Sequencing used immunoSEQ multiplex PCR; TCRdb keeps in-frame clones, though not all of them. The data show thousands of clones, around nine tenths seen once. The sequencing input was peripheral blood. The origin of the receptors is a human donor with active COVID-19. The donor label of this sample is uncertain.

The gene calls are TRBV9 and TRBJ1-1; maybe TRBD1 (5 bases). Germline assignment: CDR1 SGDLS and CDR2 YYNGEE. The CDR3 extends over 13 amino acids. V gave up 2 bases and J gave up 4 bases, with 9 bases separating them. The CDR3 loop is CASSVFDSTEAFF. CDR3 nucleotides: TGTGCCAGCAGCGTCTTCGACAGCACTGAAGCTTTCTTT.

J is TRBJ2-7 and V is TRBV20-1, with D unclear. The germline gives CDR1 DFQATT, CDR2 SNEGSKA (reference sequence). Trimming pared 4 bases from V and 3 bases from J, leaving 7 bases between. This CDR3 comprises 11 residues. The CDR3 nucleotides read TGCAGTGCTACCAGTGGCTACGAGCAGTACGTC. Amino acid sequence: CSATSGYEQYV.

This chain links TRBV13 with TRBJ2-6; the D is unclear. Trimming left V 2 bases short and J 0 bases short, with 5 bases between. The CDR3 extends over 15 amino acids. Germline lookup yields CDR1 PRHDT and CDR2 FYEKMQ (reference sequence). The CDR3 DNA is TGTGCCAGCAGCTTATATAACTCTGGGGCCAACGTCCTGACTTTC. Translation gives CASSLYNSGANVLTF.

The chain has TRBV4-2 and TRBJ2-1; 9 bases fit TRBD1. CDR3 length: 17 residues. Germline CDR1 and CDR2: LGHNA and YNFKEQ. J lost 4 bases, V lost 0 bases, and 7 bases had no gene match. In DNA form, the CDR3 reads TGTGCCAGCAGCCAAGAAAGTGGGACAGGGATTTACAATGAGCAGTTCTTC. Its translation is CASSQESGTGIYNEQFF.

The chain carries TRBV19 and TRBJ1-1; 11 nucleotides agree with TRBD1. V shed 1 base and J 3 bases; nucleotides not matched to a gene: 4. CDR3 length: 16 residues. CDR1 and CDR2 (germline): LNHDA, SQIVND (reference sequence). CDR3: CASSIAGQGAHTEAFF. DNA for the CDR3: TGTGCCAGTAGTATAGCCGGACAGGGGGCCCACACTGAAGCTTTCTTT.

This chain links TRBV2 with TRBJ2-2, with a tentative D call TRBD2 (5 bases). V lost 4 bases, J lost 3 bases, and 15 bases lay in between. The germline V gene has CDR1 SNHLY and CDR2 FYNNEI. This CDR3 has 16 residues. The CDR3: CASSARRTDYTGELFF. CDR3 in DNA: TGTGCCAGCAGTGCTCGGCGGACGGACTACACCGGGGAGCTGTTTTTT.

This chain joins TRBV5-1 and TRBJ2-1; 16 positions match TRBD2. Germline loops: CDR1 SGHRS, CDR2 YFSETQ. There are 16 residues in the CDR3. J lost 8 bases, V lost 3 bases, and 5 bases had no gene match. The CDR3 is CASSSGLAGGFDEQFF. CDR3 in DNA: TGCGCCAGCAGCTCGGGACTAGCGGGGGGGTTCGATGAGCAGTTCTTC.

The CDR3 is CASSQDAGPDTQYF. The CDR3 DNA reads as TGCGCCAGCAGCCAAGATGCGGGTCCAGATACGCAGTATTTT. The chain links TRBV4-1 to TRBJ2-3; the D gene is possibly TRBD2 (5 bases). Trimming left V 0 bases short and J 4 bases short, with 8 bases between. CDR1 is MGHRA, CDR2 YSYEKL, per germline. This CDR3 has 14 residues.

The rearrangement uses TRBV27 and TRBJ2-7, with D perhaps matching TRBD2 (6 bases). The CDR3 length is 14 residues. V was pared by 6 bases and J by 0 bases, with 12 bases between. Germline V gene sequence: CDR1 MNHEY, CDR2 SMNVEV (reference sequence). DNA of the CDR3: TGTGCCAGCAGACCGACTAGTCTCTCCTACGAGCAGTACGTC. The encoded protein is CASRPTSLSYEQYV.

The chain carries TRBV6-1 and TRBJ2-5; 7 bases line up with TRBD2. This CDR3 region has 20 residues. Germline values: CDR1 MNHNS, CDR2 SASEGT. With V trimmed by 2 bases and J by 4 bases, 22 bases remained unmatched. The CDR3 bases are TGTGCCAGCAGTGAAATTAGCTGGGGACTACAAAGGTCGGGCCGAGAGACCCAGTACTTC. It is translated as CASSEISWGLQRSGRETQYF.

The chain couples TRBV5-1 to TRBJ1-3; 8 bases map to TRBD1. There are 18 residues in the CDR3. Germline lookup yields CDR1 SGHRS and CDR2 YFSETQ. V gave up 0 bases and J gave up 2 bases; unmatched junction bases: 10. In DNA form, the CDR3 reads TGCGCCAGCAGCTTGGTGTCGCCCACACAGGGGGCTGGAAACACCATATATTTT. Protein: CASSLVSPTQGAGNTIYF.

This clone was counted a single time. CDR3 coding DNA: TGTGCCAGCACCCCCTGGGGTAGGGGCATCGGGGAGCTGTTTTTT. Encoded protein: CASTPWGRGIGELFF. The V gene is TRBV19, the J gene TRBJ2-2; perhaps TRBD1 as D (5 bases). The CDR3 covers 15 residues. Germline CDR1 and CDR2: LNHDA and SQIVND (reference sequence). V lost 9 bases and J 7 bases, leaving 21 bases between the germline ends. The full variable domain, in which reference TRBV19 and TRBJ2-2 provide the parts outside the CDR3, is DGGITQSPKYLFRKEGQNVTLSCEQNLNHDAMYWYRQDPGQGLRLIYYSQIVNDFQKGDIAEGYSVSREKKESFPLTVTSAQKNPTAFYLCASTPWGRGIGELFFGEGSRLTVL.

This clone has only a few counts. The V gene is TRBV4-1, the J gene TRBJ2-2; 8 bases agree with TRBD1. J gave up 6 bases and V 6 bases, and 0 bases lay outside the gene matches. Germline CDR1 reads MGHRA; CDR2 reads YSYEKL. The CDR3 consists of 12 residues. In DNA form, the CDR3 reads TGCGCCAGCAGACAGGGGGCCGGGGAGCTGTTTTTT. Residues: CASRQGAGELFF.

This chain links TRBV7-9 with TRBJ2-4; the match to TRBD2 covers 15 bases. The CDR3 length is 19 residues. Trimming took 4 bases from V and 9 from J; bases not matched to a gene: 16. Germline CDR1 reads SEHNR; CDR2 reads FQNEAQ (reference sequence). DNA for the CDR3: TGTGCCAGCAGCTCCTGGACTAGCGGGGGGGCCGTTTCCCGCGGCATTCAGTACTTC. Translating it yields CASSSWTSGGAVSRGIQYF.

The chain joins TRBV6-1 to TRBJ2-7; D is perhaps TRBD1 (6 bases). This CDR3 region has 16 residues. With 0 bases removed from V and 2 bases from J, the gap between germline ends came to 14 bases. Germline values: CDR1 MNHNS, CDR2 SASEGT. The CDR3 protein is CASSEALGTPPYEQYF. In nucleotides, the CDR3 is TGTGCCAGCAGTGAAGCGCTTGGGACACCGCCCTACGAGCAGTACTTC.

This clone has only one observation. The chain carries TRBV10-2 and TRBJ2-4; 8 bases line up with TRBD2. The CDR3 consists of 15 residues. Per the germline V gene, CDR1 is WSHSY and CDR2 is SAAADI. The trim removed 6 bases at V and 3 bases at J, leaving 7 bases unmatched. CDR3 in DNA: TGCGCCAGCAGCGACGGGGGGGCCGGCAAAAACATTCAGTACTTC. Translated, it gives CASSDGGAGKNIQYF.

The chain is built from TRBV2 and TRBJ2-2, with D possibly being TRBD1 (8 bases). The CDR3 covers 13 residues. Trimming removed 6 bases at V and 8 bases at J, with 13 bases between. CDR1 and CDR2 (germline): SNHLY, FYNNEI. CDR3 in amino acids: CASRGQGGGELFF. In DNA form, the CDR3 reads TGTGCCAGCAGAGGACAGGGAGGGGGGGAGCTGTTTTTT.

CDR3 sequence (DNA): TGTGCCATCAGTGACCGGGACATCAGCGAGCAGTACGTC. This codes for CAISDRDISEQYV. V and J are TRBV10-3 and TRBJ2-7; TRBD1 might be the D (6 bases). Trimming took off 3 bases at V and 6 bases at J, with 12 bases between the two ends. Looked up from germline, CDR1 is ENHRY and CDR2 is SYGVKD. The CDR3 consists of 13 residues.

The chain has TRBV19 and TRBJ2-2; possible D gene TRBD2, 6 bases. V was shortened by 1 base and J by 2 bases, with 11 bases between the two germline ends. Germline-derived CDR1 and CDR2 are LNHDA and SQIVND (reference sequence). CDR3 length equals 16 residues. The CDR3 nucleotides read TGTGCCAGTAGTATAGCGTGGCGGGAAAACACCGGGGAGCTGTTTTTT. Its translation is CASSIAWRENTGELFF.

The chain carries TRBV10-3 and TRBJ1-1, with TRBD1 matching 8 bases. The CDR3 runs to 14 residues. The V gene end was trimmed by 9 bases and the J gene end by 0 bases; junction bases not matched to a gene: 6. Germline V gives CDR1 ENHRY, CDR2 SYGVKD. The CDR3 nucleotides read TGTGCCATTGGGACAGGCAGCATGAACACTGAAGCTTTCTTT. Its protein product is CAIGTGSMNTEAFF.

The chain is built from TRBV27 and TRBJ2-1, with 11 positions matching TRBD2. The CDR3 length is 15 residues. Germline V gene lookup returns CDR1 MNHEY and CDR2 SMNVEV (reference sequence). Trimming took 5 bases from V and 5 from J; bases not matched to a gene: 5. CDR3 in amino acids: CASSHGTSGNNEQFF. CDR3 sequence (DNA): TGTGCCAGCAGTCACGGGACTAGCGGTAACAATGAGCAGTTCTTC.

The chain recombines TRBV6-1 with TRBJ1-5, with a possible D match to TRBD1 (6 bases). The CDR3 has 16 residues. From germline, CDR1 is MNHNS and CDR2 SASEGT. Trimming took 4 bases from V and 1 from J, leaving 14 bases between them. The CDR3 DNA sequence: TGTGCCAGCAGTGGGTACAGGGTCATAAGCAATCAGCCCCAGCATTTT. Its protein is CASSGYRVISNQPQHF.

The chain couples TRBV19 to TRBJ1-1, with D possibly TRBD1 on 6 matching bases. The CDR3 runs 14 residues. The V and J ends lost 5 bases and 3 bases respectively, with 13 bases between them. The V gene's germline CDR1 is LNHDA and CDR2 SQIVND (reference sequence). CDR3 in amino acids: CASSDNTGYTEAFF. In DNA, the CDR3 is TGTGCCAGTAGTGACAATACAGGGTACACTGAAGCTTTCTTT.

The chain uses TRBV2 and TRBJ2-2; possibly TRBD2 for D (6 bases). This CDR3 has 15 amino acids. Germline lookup yields CDR1 SNHLY and CDR2 FYNNEI. Deletions cut 6 bases from V and 1 base from J, with 12 bases between. The CDR3 protein is CASRTGLVNTGELFF. CDR3 nucleotide sequence: TGTGCCAGCAGAACGGGACTCGTGAACACCGGGGAGCTGTTTTTT.

The chain has TRBV5-5 and TRBJ2-7; a possible D gene is TRBD2 (6 bases). CDR1 and CDR2 from the germline V gene are SGHKS and YYEKEE (reference sequence). The CDR3 is made up of 15 amino acids. CDR3 in DNA: TGTGCCAGCAGCTTTAACCCCCGGGACTCCAACGAGCAGTACGTC. Translation gives CASSFNPRDSNEQYV.

The rearrangement joins TRBV6-2 or TRBV6-3 to TRBJ2-4, with 7 positions matching TRBD2. Germline CDR1 reads MNHEY; CDR2 reads SVGEGT. With 5 bases clipped from V and 0 bases from J, the junction kept 7 bases outside the gene matches. The CDR3 sequence is 16 residues long. DNA of the CDR3: TGTGCCAGCAGTCTCCAGGGACTACTAGCCAAAAACATTCAGTACTTC. Amino acids: CASSLQGLLAKNIQYF.

This clone was observed once. The V and J genes are TRBV27 and TRBJ2-1, with 9 bases lining up with TRBD2. In germline, CDR1 is MNHEY, CDR2 SMNVEV (reference sequence). The CDR3 runs to 15 residues. The junction had 8 bases not matched to a gene; V was cut back by 2 bases and J by 9 bases. The CDR3 here is CASSLRLAGMSEQFF. DNA for the CDR3: TGTGCCAGCAGTTTACGGCTAGCGGGAATGAGTGAGCAGTTCTTC.